One and the same sample provided the 30 T cell receptor beta chains below, sequenced in a study of T cells after yellow fever vaccination (dated by TCRdb to the late 2010s). This sample's treatment or condition label indicates: live attenuated yellow fever vaccine strain. The receptor library was made with 5' RACE. TCRdb names Illumina HiSeq 2500 as the instrument used. TCRdb passed the public sequencing reads through fastp at Q25 and MiXCR, retaining productive beta sequences. Duplicate CDR3 protein sequences are folded into a single record with the most common DNA and genes. The sample table contains fewer than 350,000 distinct CDR3 sequences; only one count was recorded for 7.5% to 9% of them. Roughly 18% of the sample lies in the top ten. The specimen was PBMCs, collected on the day of the first yellow fever vaccination. Every receptor here comes from a man between 18 and 35 years old who received the YFV17D yellow fever vaccine.

This clonotype was recorded at least ten times. V gene TRBV29-1 combines with J gene TRBJ2-5; possibly TRBD2 for D (6 bases). The CDR3 consists of 13 residues. Germline CDR1 reads SQVTM; CDR2 reads ANQGSEA. The V end was cut by 7 bases, the J end by 5 bases, with 17 bases between. CDR3 residues: CSAAPGAGETQYF. The CDR3 DNA follows: TGCAGCGCCGCCCCAGGTGCGGGGGAGACCCAGTACTTC.

The chain has TRBV9 and TRBJ2-3; D may be TRBD1 or TRBD2 (6 bases each). V lost 4 bases and J 6 bases, leaving 15 bases between the germline ends. The CDR3 is 14 amino acids. CDR1 is SGDLS, CDR2 YYNGEE, per germline. The CDR3 DNA sequence: TGTGCCAGCAGCTTTAGGGGGGCCGGGGATACGCAGTATTTT. Its translation: CASSFRGAGDTQYF.

The V gene is TRBV12-3 or TRBV12-4, the J gene TRBJ2-5; D is ambiguous. The CDR3 length is 13 residues. The V and J ends lost 3 bases and 7 bases respectively, with 12 bases between them. CDR3 DNA sequence: TGTGCCAGCAGTTTCGCAGCGTCGGGGACCCAGTACTTC. Amino acids: CASSFAASGTQYF.

In this sample, this clonotype turned up many times. The chain is built from TRBV7-9 and TRBJ2-3; either TRBD1 or TRBD2 may supply D (5 bases each). The CDR3 consists of 14 residues. V lost 5 bases to trimming and J lost 6 bases, with 15 bases between them. Germline-derived CDR1 and CDR2 are SEHNR and FQNEAQ (reference sequence). CDR3: CASSLGPPRDTQYF. The CDR3 coding sequence is TGTGCCAGCAGCCTGGGACCCCCGAGGGATACGCAGTATTTT.

The CDR3 sequence: CASSFTGTGLYGYTF. The CDR3 DNA sequence: TGTGCCAGCAGTTTCACCGGGACAGGCCTCTATGGCTACACCTTC. The J gene is TRBJ1-2, the V gene TRBV6-5, with 8 bases fitting TRBD1. V shed 4 bases, J shed 4 bases, and the junction held 8 bases outside the gene matches. There are 15 residues in the CDR3. The germline V gene encodes CDR1 MNHEY and CDR2 SVGAGI.

The V call is TRBV10-1, the J call TRBJ2-4; tentative D call: TRBD2 (6 bases). The CDR3 loop spans 13 amino acids. The ends were cut back, 2 bases at V and 9 bases at J, with 11 bases in the middle. From germline, CDR1 is WNHNN and CDR2 SYGVQD (reference sequence). CDR3 nucleotide sequence: TGCGCCAGCAGTGAGGACGCGGGACGCATTCAGTACTTC. Its protein is CASSEDAGRIQYF.

The count of this clonotype is one. The germline gene is not matched at one end of the junction; a read error may be the cause. V is TRBV29-1 and J is TRBJ2-1; 12 bases line up with TRBD2. CDR3 length equals 14 residues. Germline V gene sequence: CDR1 SQVTM, CDR2 ANQGSEA. DNA of the CDR3: TGCAGCGCCCAGACTAGCGGGGGCTACAATGAGAAGTTCTTC. This sequence encodes CSAQTSGGYNEKFF.

The sample holds a few counts of this clonotype. This chain connects TRBV20-1 to TRBJ2-1; D call uncertain. The CDR3 contains 11 residues. CDR1 and CDR2 (germline): DFQATT, SNEGSKA (reference sequence). Trimming left V 5 bases short and J 6 bases short, with 8 bases between. The CDR3 protein is CSAARANEQFF. CDR3 coding DNA: TGCAGTGCTGCGCGAGCCAATGAGCAGTTCTTC.

In this sample, this clonotype turned up a few times. The chain combines TRBV5-6 with TRBJ1-5; D is unresolved. V was clipped by 0 bases and J by 4 bases, with 5 bases between them. The CDR3 runs to 13 residues. CDR1 and CDR2 from the germline V gene are SGHDT and YYEEEE. The CDR3 spells CASSLGKNQPQHF. CDR3 in DNA: TGTGCCAGCAGCTTGGGCAAGAATCAGCCCCAGCATTTT.

A few counts support this clonotype. The chain recombines TRBV20-1 with TRBJ2-1; D may match TRBD1 or TRBD2 (7 bases each). V shed 3 bases and J shed 6 bases, with 18 bases lying between them. Germline V gene data show CDR1 as DFQATT and CDR2 as SNEGSKA (reference sequence). The CDR3 runs to 15 residues. CDR3 sequence (DNA): TGCAGTGCTAGTATTGGGGGAGGGGGCCTCAATGAGCAGTTCTTC. This encodes CSASIGGGGLNEQFF.

This clonotype was picked up many times. The chain recombines TRBV4-3 with TRBJ2-2, with D uncertain. The CDR3 contains 15 residues. V lost 3 bases and J lost 0, with 8 bases in between. Germline lookup yields CDR1 LGHNA and CDR2 YSLEER. CDR3 DNA: TGCGCCAGCAGCCAGGTGTCCACGAACACCGGGGAGCTGTTTTTT. Amino acid sequence: CASSQVSTNTGELFF.

This clonotype was found a few times. The CDR3: CASSQDQRSNQPQHF. The CDR3 DNA reads TGTGCCAGCAGCCAAGATCAACGGAGCAATCAGCCCCAGCATTTT. The rearrangement links TRBV4-2 to TRBJ1-5; D gene unclear. V dropped 0 bases and J dropped 1 base, with 7 bases sitting between them. This CDR3 has 15 amino acids. In germline, CDR1 is LGHNA, CDR2 YNFKEQ.

The chain employs TRBV20-1 and TRBJ2-3; 9 nucleotides line up with TRBD2. With 6 bases clipped from V and 3 bases from J, the junction kept 7 bases outside the gene matches. The CDR3 is 14 residues long. Germline V CDR1 and CDR2: DFQATT, SNEGSKA (reference sequence). The CDR3 coding sequence is TGCAGTGCCGTTCAGCGGGGGGTTACAGATACGCAGTATTTT. Amino acid sequence: CSAVQRGVTDTQYF.

Concerning this clonotype itself: A read error may be the cause here, since a much bigger clone is one base away. The rearrangement links TRBV5-1 to TRBJ2-1; perhaps TRBD1 as D (7 bases). CDR1 and CDR2 from the germline V gene are SGHRS and YFSETQ. The length of the CDR3 is 16 residues. In DNA, the CDR3 is TGCGCCAGCAGCCCAGCTGGGCAGGGGGGTTACAATGGGCAGTTCTTC. Amino acids: CASSPAGQGGYNGQFF. Drawing the rest from reference TRBV5-1 and TRBJ2-1, the complete variable domain is KAGVTQTPRYLIKTRGQQVTLSCSPISGHRSVSWYQQTPGQGLQFLFEYFSETQRNKGNFPGRFSGRQFSNSRSEMNVSTLELGDSALYLCASSPAGQGGYNGQFFGPGTRLTVL.

This clonotype was observed a few times. The rearrangement joins TRBV20-1 to TRBJ2-2; TRBD2 matches 14 bases. Trimming at V came to 3 bases and at J to 4 bases, leaving 4 bases not matched to a gene. Germline CDR1 reads DFQATT; CDR2 reads SNEGSKA (reference sequence). CDR3 length: 16 residues. The CDR3 bases are TGCAGTGCTAGGGGGGGACTAGCGGGAGCCACCGGGGAGCTGTTTTTT. As protein: CSARGGLAGATGELFF.

The chain links TRBV29-1 to TRBJ2-2, with 8 bases that match TRBD1. This CDR3 region has 14 residues. The V and J ends lost 6 bases and 4 bases, in that order; junction bases with no gene match: 7. Germline V gene sequence: CDR1 SQVTM, CDR2 ANQGSEA. CDR3 residues: CSVPGQDITGELFF. CDR3 coding DNA: TGCAGCGTGCCGGGACAGGACATCACCGGGGAGCTGTTTTTT.

The chain recombines TRBV29-1 with TRBJ2-3; D is ambiguous. CDR1 and CDR2 (germline): SQVTM, ANQGSEA. Trimming removed 4 bases from V and 0 bases from J, with 14 bases in between. CDR3 length: 15 amino acids. The CDR3 bases are TGCAGCGTTGTCAATTCAGAAACTAGCACAGATACGCAGTATTTT. Amino acids: CSVVNSETSTDTQYF.

This chain links TRBV7-8 with TRBJ2-7; 11 positions match TRBD2. Germline CDR1 SGHVS, CDR2 FQNEAQ. The CDR3 contains 20 residues. J lost 3 bases, V lost 5 bases, and 21 bases had no gene match. This chain's CDR3 is CASSPTLGDPSGGMSYEQYF. The CDR3 coding sequence is TGTGCCAGCAGCCCAACGCTAGGGGATCCTAGCGGGGGGATGAGCTACGAGCAGTACTTC.

This clonotype was seen at least ten times. CDR3 nucleotide sequence: TGTGCCAGCAGGGGACAAGGCAATCAGCCCCAGCATTTT. It yields the protein CASRGQGNQPQHF. The gene calls are TRBV6-2 or TRBV6-3 and TRBJ1-5; D may be TRBD1 (6 bases). Per the germline V gene, CDR1 is MNHEY and CDR2 is SVGEGT. Trimming left V 6 bases short and J 2 bases short, with 8 bases between. The CDR3 runs 13 residues.

The chain employs TRBV5-4 and TRBJ2-5, with 7 nucleotides matching TRBD1. The CDR3 has 14 amino acids. Germline trimming cut 4 bases from V and 0 bases from J; bases unmatched to any gene: 3. Germline V CDR1 and CDR2: SGHNT, YYREEE (reference sequence). CDR3 in amino acids: CASSVTGNQETQYF. The CDR3 coding sequence is TGTGCCAGCAGCGTGACAGGGAACCAAGAGACCCAGTACTTC.

The chain joins TRBV11-2 to TRBJ2-7; a possible D gene is TRBD2 (5 bases). This CDR3 comprises 15 residues. Per germline, CDR1 SGHAT and CDR2 FQNNGV. The V and J ends lost 4 bases and 0 bases respectively, with 13 bases between them. CDR3 loop: CASSSEVPASYEQYF. CDR3 nucleotide sequence: TGTGCCAGCAGCTCGGAGGTCCCTGCCTCCTACGAGCAGTACTTC. The full variable domain, completed using reference TRBV11-2 and TRBJ2-7, is EAGVAQSPRYKIIEKRQSVAFWCNPISGHATLYWYQQILGQGPKLLIQFQNNGVVDDSQLPKDRFSAERLKGVDSTLKIQPAKLEDSAVYLCASSSEVPASYEQYFGPGTRLTVT.

Regarding this clonotype: This CDR3 is missing its conserved last phenylalanine or tryptophan, likely due to a read error. The rearrangement uses TRBV12-3 or TRBV12-4 and TRBJ1-1, with D possibly being TRBD1 (5 bases). The V gene lost 5 bases and the J gene lost 3 bases, with 7 bases spanning the gap. The CDR3 has 12 residues. The CDR3 spells CASSAGYTEAFS. The CDR3 DNA reads TGTGCCAGCAGTGCAGGGTACACTGAAGCTTTCTCT.

This clonotype was picked up many times. The chain couples TRBV14 to TRBJ2-5; D ambiguous. CDR3 length: 16 residues. Trimming removed 6 bases from V and 5 bases from J, with 22 bases in between. Germline values: CDR1 SGHDN, CDR2 FVKESK. This CDR3 is CASSPRPLRNTETQYF. The DNA of the CDR3 is TGTGCCAGCAGTCCGCGTCCTCTAAGAAACACGGAGACCCAGTACTTC.

The rearrangement uses TRBV6-5 and TRBJ2-7; D possibly corresponds to TRBD1 (6 bases). Trimming stripped 1 base from V and 1 base from J, with 11 bases between. The V gene's germline CDR1 is MNHEY and CDR2 SVGAGI. The CDR3 loop spans 15 amino acids. The CDR3 loop reads CASSYLAGVSYEQYV. In DNA, the CDR3 is TGTGCCAGCAGTTACTTGGCAGGGGTTTCCTACGAGCAGTACGTC.

This clonotype appeared a few times. This chain links TRBV30 with TRBJ2-3; no firm D call. The V end lost 0 bases, the J end lost 0 bases, and 10 bases lay between the germline ends. CDR1 and CDR2 from the germline V gene are GTSNPN and SVGIG (reference sequence). The CDR3 totals 15 residues. CDR3 nucleotides: TGTGCCTGGAGTGTATGGCGAGATAGCACAGATACGCAGTATTTT. Its protein is CAWSVWRDSTDTQYF.

This clonotype has more than one count but fewer than ten. The V call is TRBV6-4, the J call TRBJ2-1; 12 bases map to TRBD1. Germline assignment: CDR1 MRHNA and CDR2 SNTAGT. Losses at the gene ends were 4 bases for V and 9 bases for J; bases not matched to a gene: 1. CDR3 size: 13 residues. CDR3 loop: CASSVGQGAEQFF. In DNA form, the CDR3 reads TGTGCCAGCAGTGTGGGACAGGGGGCTGAGCAGTTCTTC.

This chain uses TRBV10-3 with TRBJ1-2; D not certain. Trimming shortened V by 7 bases and J by 3 bases, and 15 bases separated the two germline ends. The CDR3 runs to 14 residues. CDR1 ENHRY and CDR2 SYGVKD come from the germline V gene. Here the CDR3 DNA reads TGTGCCATCACCCCCGGGGTATTTGACTATGGCTACACCTTC. It specifies CAITPGVFDYGYTF.

In its sample, this clonotype was seen a few times. The chain combines TRBV12-3 or TRBV12-4 with TRBJ2-3; the match to TRBD1 covers 9 bases. The CDR3 is 16 residues long. J was trimmed by 0 bases and V by 5 bases; bases with no gene match: 6. CDR3 nucleotide sequence: TGTGCCAGCAGTGTGGACAGGGGATTGAGCACAGATACGCAGTATTTT. This translates into CASSVDRGLSTDTQYF.

This clonotype was seen repeatedly, ten times or more. The rearrangement uses TRBV11-2 and TRBJ2-7, with D unclear. The CDR3 has 11 amino acids. The V end lost 5 bases, the J end lost 2 bases, and 4 bases lay between the germline ends. Germline V CDR1 and CDR2: SGHAT, FQNNGV. The CDR3 sequence is CASSPAYEQYF. The DNA for the CDR3 is TGTGCCAGCAGCCCTGCCTACGAGCAGTACTTC.

The rearrangement joins TRBV24-1 to TRBJ2-7; D perhaps matches TRBD1 (5 bases). Trimming shortened V by 4 bases and J by 7 bases, and 13 bases separated the two germline ends. The CDR3 loop spans 13 amino acids. Germline CDR1 and CDR2: KGHDR and SFDVKD. The CDR3 coding sequence is TGTGCCACCAGTGAGCACAGGCTTTGGGAGCAGTACTTC. This translates into CATSEHRLWEQYF.